The 10 T cell receptor beta chains below come from one sample, sequenced in a study of T cells in Graves' hyperthyroidism and ophthalmopathy (dated by TCRdb to between 2018 and 2020). The receptor library was made with multiplex PCR. Sequencing used an Illumina HiSeq 2000. The TCR beta CDR3 regions were amplified from the RNA transcripts. The TCR CDR3 was subjected to a first round of RT-PCR using the HTBI primer set and the Qiagen OneStep RT-PCR kit. The public reads were reprocessed in TCRdb via fastp at Q25 and MiXCR, keeping in-frame beta chains. Merged by CDR3 protein, the rows form single entries marked with the most common genes and DNA. The sample contains 640,000 or so distinct CDR3 sequences, 14% of them found a single time. 7% to 9% of the sample lies in the top ten. The sequenced material came from blood. Receptor source: a woman in her late teens or twenties with Graves' ophthalmopathy.

This clonotype appeared a few times. This chain joins TRBV6-1 and TRBJ1-5, with 8 bases identical to TRBD1. The CDR3 is 16 amino acids. Trimming at V came to 4 bases and at J to 4 bases, leaving 9 bases not matched to a gene. Germline V lookup: CDR1 MNHNS, CDR2 SASEGT. Here the CDR3 reads CASSVIQGEANQPQHF. Written as DNA, the CDR3 is TGTGCCAGCAGTGTAATACAGGGGGAAGCAAATCAGCCCCAGCATTTT.

This chain joins TRBV6-2 or TRBV6-3 and TRBJ1-1, with D uncertain. Trimming took 2 bases from V and 3 from J, leaving 28 bases between them. The CDR3 extends over 20 amino acids. The germline V gene has CDR1 MNHEY and CDR2 SVGEGT. Here the CDR3 DNA reads TGTGCCAGCAGTTACGGCCGTTGGGCCCTCCACCCGAGATTCTACACTGAAGCTTTCTTT. Translated, it gives CASSYGRWALHPRFYTEAFF.

This clonotype was counted ten times or more. The gene calls are TRBV7-9 and TRBJ2-5; perhaps D is TRBD1 or TRBD2 (5 bases each). The length of the CDR3 is 12 residues. V was cut by 5 bases and J by 11 bases, with 15 bases left in between. CDR1 is SEHNR, CDR2 FQNEAQ, per germline (reference sequence). DNA of the CDR3: TGTGCCAGCAGCCCAGGCAGGGACCAACAGTACTTC. Protein product: CASSPGRDQQYF.

This clonotype was counted at least ten times. V gene TRBV6-1 combines with J gene TRBJ2-7; 8 nucleotides line up with TRBD2. The trim removed 7 bases at V and 5 bases at J, leaving 7 bases unmatched. The germline V gene encodes CDR1 MNHNS and CDR2 SASEGT. The CDR3 length is 13 residues. Here the CDR3 reads CASISGSRDEQYF. The CDR3 DNA reads TGTGCCAGCATAAGCGGGAGTAGGGACGAGCAGTACTTC.

This clonotype was observed a few times. V is TRBV7-9 and J is TRBJ1-6, with D possibly being TRBD1 (6 bases). Germline V lookup: CDR1 SEHNR, CDR2 FQNEAQ (reference sequence). Trimming shortened V by 1 base and J by 6 bases, and 10 bases separated the two germline ends. This CDR3 has 15 residues. The CDR3 loop is CASSLGGGLNSPLHF. Here the CDR3 DNA reads TGTGCCAGCAGCTTAGGCGGGGGGCTTAATTCACCCCTCCACTTT.

This clonotype was seen ten or more times. V gene TRBV7-9 combines with J gene TRBJ1-2; TRBD1 is a possible D gene (6 bases). The germline CDR1 and CDR2 sequences are SEHNR and FQNEAQ (reference sequence). The CDR3 length is 15 residues. V was cut by 1 base and J by 0 bases, with 9 bases left in between. The CDR3 region has the DNA TGTGCCAGCAGCTTAGAGGACAGTCCTAACTATGGCTACACCTTC. Protein sequence: CASSLEDSPNYGYTF.

This clonotype was counted many times. The CDR3 is CASSSDGGVNQPQHF. The CDR3 DNA reads as TGTGCCAGCAGCTCCGACGGGGGCGTTAATCAGCCCCAGCATTTT. The chain uses TRBV5-8 and TRBJ1-5, with a weak D call TRBD1 (6 bases). The length of the CDR3 is 15 residues. Germline loops: CDR1 SGHTS, CDR2 YDEGEE. The ends were cut back, 3 bases at V and 4 bases at J, with 14 bases in the middle. Based on the CDR3 plus reference TRBV5-8 and TRBJ1-5, the full variable domain is EAGVTQSPTHLIKTRGQQATLRCSPISGHTSVYWYQQALGLGLQFLLWYDEGEERNRGNFPPRFSGRQFPNYSSELNVNALELEDSALYLCASSSDGGVNQPQHFGDGTRLSIL.

Only a few counts were recorded for this clonotype. The genes are TRBV7-3 and TRBJ1-1, with D unclear. Deletions cut 4 bases from V and 2 bases from J, with 17 bases between. CDR3 length: 16 amino acids. CDR1 is SGHTA and CDR2 is FQGTGA in the germline V gene. CDR3 DNA: TGTGCCAGCAGCTCCCACCGAGCTGAACGAAACACTGAAGCTTTCTTT. Its protein is CASSSHRAERNTEAFF.

This clonotype was found many times. The V gene is TRBV7-9, the J gene TRBJ2-7; TRBD2 agrees at 8 bases. Unmatched junction bases numbered 7, after V lost 5 bases and J lost 7 bases. Germline CDR1 SEHNR, CDR2 FQNEAQ (reference sequence). This CDR3 is built from 13 residues. CDR3 sequence: CASSRSGGGEQYF. CDR3 nucleotide sequence: TGTGCCAGCAGCCGCTCCGGGGGGGGTGAGCAGTACTTC.

The rearrangement uses TRBV11-3 and TRBJ1-6; possible D gene TRBD1, 6 bases. Trimming removed 5 bases at V and 7 bases at J, with 15 bases between. The V gene's germline CDR1 is SGHNT and CDR2 YENEEA. This CDR3 has 15 residues. CDR3 DNA: TGTGCCAGCAGCCCGGGACAACGTGGGAATTCACCCCTCCACTTT. This sequence encodes CASSPGQRGNSPLHF.